This is a list of T cell receptor beta chains from one sample in a study of T cells in localized non-small cell lung cancer. Profiling relied on immunoSEQ multiplex PCR, and the TCRdb table lists in-frame clones only, not all of them. The top ten hold 15% to 20% of the sample, which has 45,000 to 55,000 clones, just over 85% seen once. This sample comprised peripheral blood, obtained before any cancer treatment. Every receptor here comes from a male donor aged 60 or over with stage III squamous cell lung carcinoma. Both conserved end residues are part of each CDR3. D genes are given only for firm matches. Some rows have no size entry. The others give once, few or many, or a class for an expanded clone.

J gene | D gene | clone size | V gene | CDR3 DNA | CDR3 protein
TRBJ1-2 | TRBD1 | NA | TRBV11-2 | TGTGCCAGCAGCTTAAGGCATCGGGAACAGGGGGGAAGCGGCCATGGCTACACCTTC | CASSLRHREQGGSGHGYTF
TRBJ2-7 | NA | NA | TRBV27 | TGTGCCAGCAGTCCGCGACCTCTCCCCCAGGTGCAAGGGCCCTACGAGCAGTACTTC | CASSPRPLPQVQGPYEQYF
TRBJ1-1 | NA | NA | TRBV2 | TGTGCCAGCTCAGGGGTTCGGGGCACTGAAGCTTTCTTT | CASSGVRGTEAFF
TRBJ2-7 | NA | NA | TRBV19 | TGTGCCAGTAGTATCACGGAGAGCTCCTACGAGCAGTACTTC | CASSITESSYEQYF
TRBJ1-2 | NA | few | TRBV28 | TGTGCCAGCACTCCTGAGGGCTATGGCTACACCTTC | CASTPEGYGYTF
TRBJ2-1 | NA | NA | TRBV6-1 | TGTGCCAGCAGTGAGTCAGGAGTGCGGGGGCAGTTCTTC | CASSESGVRGQFF
TRBJ2-7 | NA | once | TRBV7-8 | TGTGCCAGCAGCCCCGGGACCAGCTACGAGCAGTACTTC | CASSPGTSYEQYF
TRBJ2-5 | NA | NA | TRBV9 | TGTGCCAGCAGCGTCACACTACTAGCACAAGAGACCCAGTACTTC | CASSVTLLAQETQYF
TRBJ1-2 | NA | NA | TRBV29-1 | TGCAGCGTTGGTAGTATAGGCGGGGCGCAGGTTGGCTACACCTTC | CSVGSIGGAQVGYTF
TRBJ2-3 | NA | NA | TRBV4-2 | TGTGCCAGCAGCCAAGACACTATGAATCGGAATACGCAGTATTTT | CASSQDTMNRNTQYF
TRBJ1-1 | NA | NA | TRBV11-2 | TGTGCCAGCAGTTACTCGACCGGGGCCACTGAAGCTTTCTTT | CASSYSTGATEAFF
TRBJ2-7 | NA | NA | TRBV5-4 | TGTGCCAGCAGCGGACAGAGCTCCTACGAGCAGTACTTC | CASSGQSSYEQYF
TRBJ1-2 | TRBD1 | NA | TRBV7-2 | TGTGCCAGCAGCTTAGACAACAGGGGTCACTATGGCTACACCTTC | CASSLDNRGHYGYTF
TRBJ1-5 | NA | NA | TRBV19 | TGTGCCAGTAGTGGGGACATCGGCAATCAGCCCCAGCATTTT | CASSGDIGNQPQHF
TRBJ2-1 | TRBD1 | NA | TRBV18 | TGTGCCAGCTCACCTCTTCCGACAGGGAACAATGAGCAGTTCTTC | CASSPLPTGNNEQFF
TRBJ1-4 | TRBD1 | NA | TRBV7-9 | TGTGCCAGCAGCCCCGCCGGGACAGCCGAAAAACTGTTTTTT | CASSPAGTAEKLFF
TRBJ2-5 | TRBD1 | NA | TRBV28 | TGTGCCAGCAGTTTTCAGGGGGCAGGGGAGACCCAGTACTTC | CASSFQGAGETQYF
TRBJ2-3 | TRBD2 | NA | TRBV7-2 | TGTGCCAGCAGCCTAAGCGGGGGCACAGATACGCAGTATTTT | CASSLSGGTDTQYF
TRBJ2-5 | TRBD1 | NA | TRBV6-1 | TGTGCCAGCAGGAGAGGGACAGTCTCAGAGACCCAGTACTTC | CASRRGTVSETQYF
TRBJ1-5 | NA | NA | TRBV28 | TGTGCCAGCTCCCTTTGGGGGAGCAATCAGCCCCAGCATTTT | CASSLWGSNQPQHF
TRBJ2-6 | TRBD1 | NA | TRBV19 | TGTGCCAGTAGTATACTCGGACAGGGGGCATCCTCCTCTGGGGCCAACGTCCTGACTTTC | CASSILGQGASSSGANVLTF
TRBJ2-5 | NA | NA | TRBV6-5 | TGTGCCAGCAGTTACTCGATAGGAGGTCCGGGGGAGACCCAGTACTTC | CASSYSIGGPGETQYF